This T cell receptor (beta chain) originates from a study of blood T cell repertoires in COVID-19. In the study overall: Some COVID-19 samples were acute and others convalescent; all came from the United States, Italy and Spain. PBMCs, B-cell-depleted T cells, or T cells provided the cDNA or gDNA that made up the material.

Source study methods: Estimation of nucleated cell counts was performed using reference gene primer amplification. Here immunoSEQ multiplex PCR was the method, and the copy in TCRdb shows in-frame clones only, minus some. V and J calls and clone size come straight from that table; D and trimming were deduced from the DNA. The sample includes 190,000 or so clones, 85% to 90% of them seen just once. Input material: peripheral blood. This clonotype was obtained from a woman between 18 and 30 years old who had recovered from COVID-19.

The CDR3 region has the DNA TGTGCCAGCAGCTTAGCGTCTGTACAGGCCCATCAGCCCCAGCATTTT. It specifies CASSLASVQAHQPQHF. This chain uses TRBV7-2 with TRBJ1-5, with a possible D match to TRBD1 (5 bases). CDR1 is SGHTA, CDR2 FQGNSA, per germline. V was pared by 0 bases and J by 5 bases, with 14 bases between. The CDR3 is made up of 16 amino acids.